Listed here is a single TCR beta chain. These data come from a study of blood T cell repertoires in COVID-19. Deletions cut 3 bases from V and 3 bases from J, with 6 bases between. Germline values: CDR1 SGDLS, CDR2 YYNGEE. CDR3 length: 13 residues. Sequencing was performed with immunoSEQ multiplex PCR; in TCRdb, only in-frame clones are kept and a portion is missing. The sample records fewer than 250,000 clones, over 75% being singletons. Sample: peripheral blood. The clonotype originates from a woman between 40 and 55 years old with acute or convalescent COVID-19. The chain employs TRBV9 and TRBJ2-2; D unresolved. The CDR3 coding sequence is TGTGCCAGCAGCGGGCAGTACACCGGGGAGCTGTTTTTT. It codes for CASSGQYTGELFF.